The rows below give T cell receptor beta chains drawn from one sample of a study of blood T cell repertoires in COVID-19. Here immunoSEQ multiplex PCR was the method, and the copy in TCRdb shows in-frame clones only, minus some. The sample consists of around 40,000 clones, approximately 85% of them appearing once. Material for sequencing was peripheral blood. These receptors came from a human donor in a cohort sampled during active COVID-19. Each CDR3 is given with its conserved first and last residue. The D gene is left open where the match is weak. Some rows have no size entry. The others give once, few or many, or a class for an expanded clone.

>TRBV4-3|once|TRBJ2-2|NA
TGCGCCAGCAGCCAAGGGGAGAGCACCGGGGAGCTGTTTTTT
CASSQGESTGELFF
>TRBV5-1|NA|TRBJ2-5|TRBD2
TGCGCCAGCAGCACGGGACTAGCGGGAGGGTCCCTCGGGGAGACCCAGTACTTC
CASSTGLAGGSLGETQYF
>TRBV6-5|NA|TRBJ2-7|TRBD2
TGTGCCAGCAGTTATGGGGAGGGCGAGCAGTACTTC
CASSYGEGEQYF
>TRBV15|NA|TRBJ2-7|TRBD2
TGTGCCACCAGCAGCTTCCGGGGGGGGATCTCCTACGAGCAGTACTTC
CATSSFRGGISYEQYF
>TRBV30|NA|TRBJ1-1|NA
TGTGCCTGGAGTGTAGACAGGAACACTGAAGCTTTCTTT
CAWSVDRNTEAFF
>TRBV27|once|TRBJ2-6|TRBD1
TGTGCCAGCAGTCAGGGGGTGACAACCTCTGGGGCCAACGTCCTGACTTTC
CASSQGVTTSGANVLTF
>TRBV12-3/TRBV12-4|NA|TRBJ1-5|NA
TGTGCCAGCAGTTTGCAGGGAGGCCAGCCCCAGCATTTT
CASSLQGGQPQHF
>TRBV10-3|NA|TRBJ2-7|TRBD2
TGTGCCATCCGGGGGGGGCCCGGTGGGTCCGAGCAGTACTTC
CAIRGGPGGSEQYF
>TRBV19|NA|TRBJ2-2|NA
TGTGCCAGTAGTATGGGGGGTGCGGGGCTGAACACCGGGGAGCTGTTTTTT
CASSMGGAGLNTGELFF
>TRBV7-3|NA|TRBJ1-1|NA
TGTGCCAGTCTCGGGGGGTTGAACACTGAAGCTTTCTTT
CASLGGLNTEAFF
>TRBV6-5|NA|TRBJ2-3|TRBD2
TGTGCCAGCAGTTCAGCGGGGGAGGGGCCCACAGATACGCAGTATTTT
CASSSAGEGPTDTQYF
>TRBV5-6|NA|TRBJ2-7|TRBD1
TGTGCCAGCAGCTTAAGGTACAGGGGCTACGAGCAGTACTTC
CASSLRYRGYEQYF
>TRBV19|NA|TRBJ1-2|TRBD1
TGTGCCAGTAGCCCGGGACAGGGGACTGATGGCTACACCTTC
CASSPGQGTDGYTF
>TRBV5-4|NA|TRBJ1-2|NA
TGTGCCAGCAGCTCGGGGGGGCAGGAGACATATGGCTACACCTTC
CASSSGGQETYGYTF
>TRBV9|NA|TRBJ1-1|NA
TGTGCCAGCAGCGTAGGCCCCGGGCCACTAAGACAGGTGCACACTGAAGCTTTCTTT
CASSVGPGPLRQVHTEAFF
>TRBV10-3|NA|TRBJ1-1|NA
TGTGCCATGACCAGGGGAATGAACACTGAAGCTTTCTTT
CAMTRGMNTEAFF
>TRBV7-9|NA|TRBJ2-3|NA
TGTGCCAGCAGCCCCCTCGGGTTCACAGATACGCAGTATTTT
CASSPLGFTDTQYF
>TRBV15|NA|TRBJ2-7|TRBD1
TGTGCCACCAGCAGGGGGACAGCCGTTTACGAGCAGTACTTC
CATSRGTAVYEQYF
>TRBV30|NA|TRBJ2-7|NA
TGTGCCTGGAGGGGCAGCTCCTACGAGCAGTACTTC
CAWRGSSYEQYF
>TRBV18|NA|TRBJ2-7|TRBD1
TGTGCCAGCTCCCAGGACAGGGCCGGCGAGCAGTACTTC
CASSQDRAGEQYF
>TRBV5-6|NA|TRBJ1-2|NA
TGTGCCAGCAGCTTGAACAGCAACTATGGCTACACCTTC
CASSLNSNYGYTF
>TRBV30|NA|TRBJ1-1|NA
TGTGCCTGGAGTGCTGGGGCGGACACTGAAGCTTTCTTT
CAWSAGADTEAFF
>TRBV4-1|NA|TRBJ2-7|TRBD1
TGCGCCAGCAGCCCCGGGGACAGGGTCTCCTACGAGCAGTACTTC
CASSPGDRVSYEQYF
>TRBV19|once|TRBJ1-2|NA
TGTGCCAGTAGTATAGGGGGGGGTATCGGCTACACCTTC
CASSIGGGIGYTF
>TRBV9|NA|TRBJ2-5|TRBD2
TGTGCCAGCAGCCCTCCGCGGGGGCAAGAGACCCAGTACTTC
CASSPPRGQETQYF
>TRBV30|NA|TRBJ1-1|NA
TGTGCCTGGGACCGTCAGGGGTTGAACACTGAAGCTTTCTTT
CAWDRQGLNTEAFF